One sample yielded the 16 T cell receptor beta chains listed below, sequenced in a study of cytomegalovirus exposure and HLA in healthy donors. The primer mix had 60 Vbeta and 13 Jbeta primers. Measured with immunoSEQ multiplex PCR; TCRdb has only the in-frame clones, and not every one. The sample lists roughly 120,000 clones, roughly 82% seen once, with 11% in the top ten. The sequenced sample consisted of PBMCs. These receptors came from a male donor in good health and CMV-seropositive.

V usage is TRBV29-1 and J usage is TRBJ2-3; 9 nucleotides match TRBD2. V shed 4 bases, J shed 5 bases, and the junction held 4 bases outside the gene matches. This CDR3 contains 13 residues. Per the germline V gene, CDR1 is SQVTM and CDR2 is ANQGSEA. In DNA, the CDR3 is TGCAGCGTTGCGTCACTAGCGGGAGATACGCAGTATTTT. Its translation: CSVASLAGDTQYF.

J is TRBJ1-3 and V is TRBV27; tentative D call: TRBD1 (5 bases). The germline gives CDR1 MNHEY, CDR2 SMNVEV (reference sequence). Deletions cut 0 bases from V and 4 bases from J, with 7 bases between. The CDR3 is 14 amino acids. The CDR3 sequence is CASSLSGLGNTIYF. CDR3 DNA sequence: TGTGCCAGCAGTTTATCGGGGCTCGGAAACACCATATATTTT.

CDR3 bases: TGTGCCAGCAGCTTCTTGGACAGGGGTTATAATGAGCAGTTCTTC. Translated, it gives CASSFLDRGYNEQFF. This chain links TRBV5-6 with TRBJ2-1; 9 positions agree with TRBD1. This CDR3 is 15 amino acids long. Trimming at V came to 2 bases and at J to 7 bases, leaving 7 bases not matched to a gene. From germline, CDR1 is SGHDT and CDR2 YYEEEE.

This chain links TRBV28 with TRBJ2-7, with D possibly being TRBD1 (5 bases). Trimming took off 6 bases at V and 2 bases at J, with 14 bases between the two ends. The CDR3 covers 14 residues. CDR1 and CDR2 from the germline V gene are MDHEN and SYDVKM. The CDR3 region is CASRDQGSAYEQYF. In nucleotides, the CDR3 is TGTGCCAGCAGAGACCAGGGATCGGCCTACGAGCAGTACTTC.

The V and J genes are TRBV29-1 and TRBJ2-7; tentatively, D is TRBD1 (5 bases). Trimming took 4 bases from V and 5 from J, leaving 9 bases between them. This CDR3 contains 11 residues. Germline V CDR1 and CDR2: SQVTM, ANQGSEA. This chain's CDR3 is CSVAGFHEQYF. CDR3 nucleotide sequence: TGCAGCGTTGCAGGGTTCCACGAGCAGTACTTC.

The genes are TRBV7-9 and TRBJ2-7, with 11 positions matching TRBD2. Germline V lookup: CDR1 SEHNR, CDR2 FQNEAQ (reference sequence). The length of the CDR3 is 15 residues. The trim removed 5 bases at V and 2 bases at J, leaving 5 bases unmatched. This CDR3 is CASSQLAGVTYEQYF. The DNA of the CDR3 is TGTGCCAGCAGCCAACTAGCGGGGGTCACCTACGAGCAGTACTTC.

The J gene is TRBJ2-7, the V gene TRBV7-2; D is unresolved. This CDR3 has 11 residues. From germline, CDR1 is SGHTA and CDR2 FQGNSA. V shed 5 bases and J shed 2 bases, with 4 bases lying between them. In DNA form, the CDR3 reads TGTGCCAGCAGCCCGGCCTACGAGCAGTACTTC. Amino acid sequence: CASSPAYEQYF.

The chain combines TRBV5-1 with TRBJ2-1, with TRBD1 matching 9 bases. After removal of 2 bases from V and 6 bases from J, the junction contained 6 bases not matched to a gene. Germline V gene lookup returns CDR1 SGHRS and CDR2 YFSETQ. The CDR3 is 15 amino acids. The DNA of the CDR3 is TGCGCCAGCAGCTTAACAGGGGGCGCCTTCAATGAGCAGTTCTTC. It is translated as CASSLTGGAFNEQFF.

V and J are TRBV29-1 and TRBJ2-7; tentative D call: TRBD1 (5 bases). V was clipped by 3 bases and J by 6 bases, with 18 bases between them. Germline V gene lookup returns CDR1 SQVTM and CDR2 ANQGSEA. The CDR3 is 14 amino acids. CDR3 DNA: TGCAGCGTTGAGGTGACGAAGGGGCTGGCCGAGCAGTACTTC. Translation gives CSVEVTKGLAEQYF.

This clone was counted a few times. The V and J genes are TRBV7-2 and TRBJ2-4; D uncertain. This CDR3 has 13 residues. V was pared by 6 bases and J by 6 bases, with 12 bases between. Germline values: CDR1 SGHTA, CDR2 FQGNSA. CDR3 nucleotide sequence: TGTGCCAGCAGTCGAGTGGGCAGAAACATTCAGTACTTC. It specifies CASSRVGRNIQYF.

The chain couples TRBV19 to TRBJ2-5, with TRBD2 as a possible D gene (6 bases). Trimming removed 5 bases at V and 2 bases at J, with 12 bases between. Germline V gives CDR1 LNHDA, CDR2 SQIVND (reference sequence). The CDR3 has 14 amino acids. The CDR3 spells CASSEAGIQETQYF. In DNA, the CDR3 is TGTGCCAGTAGTGAGGCGGGGATTCAAGAGACCCAGTACTTC.

The rearrangement links TRBV15 to TRBJ2-1, with a tentative D call TRBD1 (5 bases). This CDR3 spans 16 amino acids. The germline V and J ends were trimmed by 0 bases and 8 bases, with 17 bases remaining between them. Germline loops: CDR1 LNHNV, CDR2 YYDKDF (reference sequence). CDR3 loop: CATSRDWGSPRDEQFF. For the CDR3, the DNA is TGTGCCACCAGCAGAGATTGGGGCTCCCCAAGAGATGAGCAGTTCTTC.

V is TRBV21-1 and J is TRBJ2-3; TRBD2 was called by the table and not checked on the DNA. TRBV21-1 is assigned pseudogene status. This CDR3 spans 17 amino acids. The CDR3 here is CASSRELAGGNVCTQYF. The CDR3 DNA is TGTGCCAGCAGCAGGGAACTAGCGGGAGGTAACGTCTGTACGCAGTATTTT.

This chain uses TRBV30 with TRBJ2-3; possibly TRBD2 for D (6 bases). The CDR3 spans 13 residues. Germline values: CDR1 GTSNPN, CDR2 SVGIG (reference sequence). V was pared by 4 bases and J by 4 bases, with 12 bases between. The CDR3 reads CAWKPGVADTQYF. CDR3 DNA: TGTGCCTGGAAACCGGGAGTTGCAGATACGCAGTATTTT.

The J gene is TRBJ2-7, the V gene TRBV7-9; 13 bases fit TRBD2. This CDR3 contains 18 residues. The V gene's germline CDR1 is SEHNR and CDR2 FQNEAQ (reference sequence). The V segment lost 1 base and the J segment 0 bases; nucleotides outside the gene matches: 6. The CDR3 nucleotides read TGTGCCAGCAGCTTAGTGACTAGCGGGGGGCGAAGCTCCTACGAGCAGTACTTC. Translation: CASSLVTSGGRSSYEQYF.

The chain is built from TRBV28 and TRBJ1-4, with 9 bases identical to TRBD1. CDR3 length: 14 residues. CDR1 MDHEN and CDR2 SYDVKM come from the germline V gene. V lost 6 bases and J lost 8; bases outside the gene matches: 7. CDR3 in amino acids: CASRSQGAGEKLFF. CDR3 DNA sequence: TGTGCCAGCAGGTCACAGGGGGCAGGGGAAAAACTGTTTTTT.